This TCR beta chain was recorded in a study of T cells in localized non-small cell lung cancer. Regarding the study as a whole: A median about 56 of the top 100 tumor clones appeared in adjacent lung. A raised T cell density in blood coincided with lengthier overall survival. Sequencing covered just one tumor region, so heterogeneity cannot be ruled out. Uninvolved adjacent lung had higher T cell clonality than tumor and all other tissues.

With respect to this clone: Its antigen remains unknown.

Some clones are missing from TCRdb's copy, which holds only in-frame ones; the method was immunoSEQ multiplex PCR. The table has 59,000 or so clones, about nine tenths seen once. Sample: peripheral blood, taken before any cancer treatment. This receptor was taken from a man between 40 and 75 years old with stage I lung adenocarcinoma.

DNA of the CDR3: TGTGCCAGCAGTCCCACCAAGGGACAAGGGGCCCAGTACTTC. It codes for CASSPTKGQGAQYF. This chain uses TRBV27 with TRBJ2-5; D might be TRBD1 (6 bases). This CDR3 comprises 14 residues. V was trimmed by 5 bases and J by 9 bases, leaving 19 bases between them. Germline CDR1 and CDR2: MNHEY and SMNVEV (reference sequence).